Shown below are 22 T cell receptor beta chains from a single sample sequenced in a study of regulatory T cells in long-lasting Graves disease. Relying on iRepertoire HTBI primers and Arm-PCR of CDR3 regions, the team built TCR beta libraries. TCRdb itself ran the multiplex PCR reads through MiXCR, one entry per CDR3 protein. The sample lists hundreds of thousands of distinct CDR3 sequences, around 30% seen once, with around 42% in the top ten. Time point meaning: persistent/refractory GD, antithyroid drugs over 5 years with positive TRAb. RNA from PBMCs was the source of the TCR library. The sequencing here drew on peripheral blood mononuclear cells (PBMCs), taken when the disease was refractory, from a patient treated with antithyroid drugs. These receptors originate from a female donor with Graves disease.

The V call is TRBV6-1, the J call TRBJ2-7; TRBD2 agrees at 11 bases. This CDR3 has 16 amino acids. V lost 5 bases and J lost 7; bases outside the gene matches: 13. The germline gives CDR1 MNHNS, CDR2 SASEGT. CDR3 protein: CASSPLGVAGGQEQYF. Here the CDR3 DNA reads TGTGCCAGCAGTCCCTTGGGGGTAGCGGGAGGGCAGGAGCAGTACTTC.

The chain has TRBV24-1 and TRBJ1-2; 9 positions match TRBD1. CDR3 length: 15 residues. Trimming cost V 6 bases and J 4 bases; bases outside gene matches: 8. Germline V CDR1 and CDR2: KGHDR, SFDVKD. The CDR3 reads CATSPGDRDVYGYTF. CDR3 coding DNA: TGTGCCACCAGTCCAGGGGACAGGGATGTCTATGGCTACACCTTC.

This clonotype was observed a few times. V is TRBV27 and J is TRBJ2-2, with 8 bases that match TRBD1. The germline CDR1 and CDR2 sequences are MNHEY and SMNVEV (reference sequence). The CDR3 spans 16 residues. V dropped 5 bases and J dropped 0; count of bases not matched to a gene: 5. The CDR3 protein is CASSPPGQANTGELFF. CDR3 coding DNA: TGTGCCAGCAGTCCCCCGGGACAGGCGAACACCGGGGAGCTGTTTTTT.

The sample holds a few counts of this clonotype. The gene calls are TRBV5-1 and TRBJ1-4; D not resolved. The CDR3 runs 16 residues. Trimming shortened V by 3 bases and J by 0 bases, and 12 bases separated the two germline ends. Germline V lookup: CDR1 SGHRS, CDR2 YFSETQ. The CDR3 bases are TGCGCCAGCAGCTGGAACGCACCTGCAACTAATGAAAAACTGTTTTTT. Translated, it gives CASSWNAPATNEKLFF.

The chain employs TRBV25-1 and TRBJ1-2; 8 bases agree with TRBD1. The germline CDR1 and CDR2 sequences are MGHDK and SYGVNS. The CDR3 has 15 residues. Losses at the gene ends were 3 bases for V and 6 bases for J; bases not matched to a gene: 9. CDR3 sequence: CASSDRQGAIDGYTF. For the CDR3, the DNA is TGTGCCAGCAGTGATCGGCAGGGGGCGATCGATGGCTACACCTTC.

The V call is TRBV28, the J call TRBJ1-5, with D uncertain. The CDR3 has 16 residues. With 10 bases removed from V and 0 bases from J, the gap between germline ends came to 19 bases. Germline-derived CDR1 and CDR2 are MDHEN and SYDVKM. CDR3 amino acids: CATKITWTDSNQPQHF. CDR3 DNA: TGTGCCACCAAAATTACCTGGACGGATAGCAATCAGCCCCAGCATTTT.

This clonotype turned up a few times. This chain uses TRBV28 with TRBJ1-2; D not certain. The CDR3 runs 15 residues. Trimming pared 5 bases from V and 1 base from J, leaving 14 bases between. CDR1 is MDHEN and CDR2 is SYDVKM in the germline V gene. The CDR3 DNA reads TGTGCCAGCAGTCTACCGCAGGCTTATAACTATGGCTACACCTTC. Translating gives CASSLPQAYNYGYTF.

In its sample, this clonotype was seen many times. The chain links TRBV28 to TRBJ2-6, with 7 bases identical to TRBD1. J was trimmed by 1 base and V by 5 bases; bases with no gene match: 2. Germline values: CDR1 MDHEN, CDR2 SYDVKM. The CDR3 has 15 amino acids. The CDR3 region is CASSTTGSGANVLTF. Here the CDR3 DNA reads TGTGCCAGCAGTACGACAGGGTCTGGGGCCAACGTCCTGACTTTC. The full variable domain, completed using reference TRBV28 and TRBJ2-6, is DVKVTQSSRYLVKRTGEKVFLECVQDMDHENMFWYRQDPGLGLRLIYFSYDVKMKEKGDIPEGYSVSREKKERFSLILESASTNQTSMYLCASSTTGSGANVLTFGAGSRLTVL.

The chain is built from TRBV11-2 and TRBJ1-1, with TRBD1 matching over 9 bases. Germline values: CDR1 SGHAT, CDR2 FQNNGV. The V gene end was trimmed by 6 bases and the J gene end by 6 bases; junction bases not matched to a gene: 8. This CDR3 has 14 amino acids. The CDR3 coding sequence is TGTGCCAGCAGACGGGACAGGGAAGTCGCTGAAGCTTTCTTT. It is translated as CASRRDREVAEAFF.

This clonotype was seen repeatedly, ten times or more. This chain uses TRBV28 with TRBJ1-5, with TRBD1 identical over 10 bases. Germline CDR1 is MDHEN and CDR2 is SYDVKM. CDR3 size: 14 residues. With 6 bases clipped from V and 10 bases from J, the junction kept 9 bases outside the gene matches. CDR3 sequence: CASRSGTGVPPQHF. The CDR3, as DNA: TGTGCCAGCAGATCCGGGACAGGGGTCCCTCCCCAGCATTTT. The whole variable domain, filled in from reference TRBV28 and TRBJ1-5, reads DVKVTQSSRYLVKRTGEKVFLECVQDMDHENMFWYRQDPGLGLRLIYFSYDVKMKEKGDIPEGYSVSREKKERFSLILESASTNQTSMYLCASRSGTGVPPQHFGDGTRLSIL.

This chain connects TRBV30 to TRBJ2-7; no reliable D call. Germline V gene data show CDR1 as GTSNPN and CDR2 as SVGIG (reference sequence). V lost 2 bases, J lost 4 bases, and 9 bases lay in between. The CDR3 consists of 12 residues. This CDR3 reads CAWSLGLYEQYF. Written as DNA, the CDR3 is TGTGCCTGGAGTTTGGGTCTATACGAGCAGTACTTC.

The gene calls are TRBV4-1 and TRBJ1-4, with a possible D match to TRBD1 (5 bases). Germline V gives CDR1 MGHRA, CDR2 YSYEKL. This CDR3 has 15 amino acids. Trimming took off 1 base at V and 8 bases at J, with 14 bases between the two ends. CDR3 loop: CASSQVVGVNEKLFF. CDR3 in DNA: TGCGCCAGCAGCCAAGTTGTAGGGGTTAACGAAAAACTGTTTTTT.

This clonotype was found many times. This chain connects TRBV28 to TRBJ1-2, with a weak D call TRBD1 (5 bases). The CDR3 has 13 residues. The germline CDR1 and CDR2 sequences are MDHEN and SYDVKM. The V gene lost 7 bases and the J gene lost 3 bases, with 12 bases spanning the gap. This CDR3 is CASTLGHHYGYTF. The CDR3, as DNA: TGTGCCAGCACCTTAGGACACCACTATGGCTACACCTTC.

The CDR3 DNA sequence: TGTGCCAGCAGCCACCACGCGGGGGGGACTAGCGAATCCTACGAGCAGTACTTC. Encoded protein: CASSHHAGGTSESYEQYF. This chain uses TRBV4-2 with TRBJ2-7; 10 nucleotides line up with TRBD2. Germline V gene sequence: CDR1 LGHNA, CDR2 YNFKEQ. V trimming: 3 bases; J trimming: 1 base; junction bases outside the gene matches: 12. The CDR3 is 18 amino acids.

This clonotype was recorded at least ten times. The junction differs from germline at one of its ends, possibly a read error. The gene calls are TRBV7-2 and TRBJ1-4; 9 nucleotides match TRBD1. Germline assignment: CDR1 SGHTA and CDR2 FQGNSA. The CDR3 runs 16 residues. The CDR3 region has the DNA TGTGCCAGCAGTTCGGGACAGGGCGCAACCAATGAAAAACTGTTTTTT. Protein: CASSSGQGATNEKLFF. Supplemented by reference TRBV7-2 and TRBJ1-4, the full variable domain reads GAGVSQSPSNKVTEKGKDVELRCDPISGHTALYWYRQSLGQGLEFLIYFQGNSAPDKSGLPSDRFSAERTGGSVSTLTIQRTQQEDSAVYLCASSSGQGATNEKLFFGSGTQLSVL.

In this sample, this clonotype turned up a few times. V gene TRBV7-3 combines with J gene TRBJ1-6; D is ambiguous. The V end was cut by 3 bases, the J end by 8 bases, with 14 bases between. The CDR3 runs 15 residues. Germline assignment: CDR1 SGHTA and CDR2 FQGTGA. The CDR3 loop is CASSFRGRGDSPLHF. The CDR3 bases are TGTGCCAGCAGCTTCCGCGGTCGGGGAGATTCACCCCTCCACTTT. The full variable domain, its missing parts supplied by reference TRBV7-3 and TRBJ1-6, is GAGVSQTPSNKVTEKGKYVELRCDPISGHTALYWYRQSLGQGPEFLIYFQGTGAADDSGLPNDRFFAVRPEGSVSTLKIQRTERGDSAVYLCASSFRGRGDSPLHFGNGTRLTVT.

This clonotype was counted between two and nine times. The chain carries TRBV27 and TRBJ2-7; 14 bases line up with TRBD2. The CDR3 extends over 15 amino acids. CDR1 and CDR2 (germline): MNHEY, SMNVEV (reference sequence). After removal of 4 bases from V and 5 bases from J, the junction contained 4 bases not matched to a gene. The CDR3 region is CASSSGTSGRDEQYF. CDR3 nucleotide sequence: TGTGCCAGCAGTTCCGGGACTAGCGGGAGAGACGAGCAGTACTTC.

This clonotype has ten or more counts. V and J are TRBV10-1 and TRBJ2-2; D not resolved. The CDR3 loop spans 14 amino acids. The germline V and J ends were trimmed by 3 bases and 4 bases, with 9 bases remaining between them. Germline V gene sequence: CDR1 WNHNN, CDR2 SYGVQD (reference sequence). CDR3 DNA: TGCGCCAGCAGTGACGGGTCCCTCACCGGGGAGCTGTTTTTT. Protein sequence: CASSDGSLTGELFF.

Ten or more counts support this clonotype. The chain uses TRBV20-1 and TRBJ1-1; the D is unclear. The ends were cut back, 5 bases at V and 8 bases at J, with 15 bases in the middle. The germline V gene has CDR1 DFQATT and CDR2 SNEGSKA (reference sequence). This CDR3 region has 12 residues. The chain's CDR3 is CSAGRPPFEAFF. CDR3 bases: TGCAGTGCTGGCAGGCCGCCCTTCGAAGCTTTCTTT.

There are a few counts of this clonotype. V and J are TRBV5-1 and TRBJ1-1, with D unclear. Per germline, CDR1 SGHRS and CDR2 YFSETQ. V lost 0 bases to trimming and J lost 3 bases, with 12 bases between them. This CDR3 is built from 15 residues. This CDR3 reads CASSLDRVLDTEAFF. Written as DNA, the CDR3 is TGCGCCAGCAGCTTGGATAGGGTGTTGGACACTGAAGCTTTCTTT.

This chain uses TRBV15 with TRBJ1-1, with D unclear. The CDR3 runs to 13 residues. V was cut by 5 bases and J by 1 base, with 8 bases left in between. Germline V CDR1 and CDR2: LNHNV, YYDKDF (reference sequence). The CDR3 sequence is CATSANRNTEAFF. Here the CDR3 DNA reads TGTGCCACCAGCGCCAACAGGAACACTGAAGCTTTCTTT.

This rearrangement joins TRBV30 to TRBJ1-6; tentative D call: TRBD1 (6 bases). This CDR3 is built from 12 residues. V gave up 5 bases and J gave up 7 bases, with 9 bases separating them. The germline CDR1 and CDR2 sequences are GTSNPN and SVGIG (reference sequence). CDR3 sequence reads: CAWLRGNSPLHF. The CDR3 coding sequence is TGTGCCTGGCTGAGGGGGAATTCACCCCTCCACTTT.